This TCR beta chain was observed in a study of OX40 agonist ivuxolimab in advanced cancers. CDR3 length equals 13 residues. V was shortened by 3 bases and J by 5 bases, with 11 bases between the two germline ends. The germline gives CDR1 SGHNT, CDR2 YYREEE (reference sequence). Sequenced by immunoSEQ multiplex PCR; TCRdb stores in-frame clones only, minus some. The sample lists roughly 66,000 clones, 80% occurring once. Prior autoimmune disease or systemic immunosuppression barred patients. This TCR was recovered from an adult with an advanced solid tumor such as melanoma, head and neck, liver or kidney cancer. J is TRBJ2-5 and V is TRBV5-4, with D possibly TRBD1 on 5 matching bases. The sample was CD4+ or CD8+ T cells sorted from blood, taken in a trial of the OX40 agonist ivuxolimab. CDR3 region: CASSSDWGETQYF. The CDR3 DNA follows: TGTGCCAGCAGCTCAGACTGGGGCGAGACCCAGTACTTC. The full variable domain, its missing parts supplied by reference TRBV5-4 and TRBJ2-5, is ETGVTQSPTHLIKTRGQQVTLRCSSQSGHNTVSWYQQALGQGPQFIFQYYREEENGRGNFPPRFSGLQFPNYSSELNVNALELDDSALYLCASSSDWGETQYFGPGTRLLVL.